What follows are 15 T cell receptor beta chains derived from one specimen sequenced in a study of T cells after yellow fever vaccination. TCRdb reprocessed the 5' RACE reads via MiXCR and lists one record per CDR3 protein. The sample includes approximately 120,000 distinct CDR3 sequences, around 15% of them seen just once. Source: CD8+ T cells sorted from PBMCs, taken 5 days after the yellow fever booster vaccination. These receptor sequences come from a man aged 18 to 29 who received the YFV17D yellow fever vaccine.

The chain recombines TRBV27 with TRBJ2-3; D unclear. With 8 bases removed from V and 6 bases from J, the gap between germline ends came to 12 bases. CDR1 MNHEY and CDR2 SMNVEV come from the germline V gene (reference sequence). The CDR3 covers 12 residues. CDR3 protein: CASGVYSDTQYF. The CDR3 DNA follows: TGTGCCAGCGGAGTGTATTCGGATACGCAGTATTTT.

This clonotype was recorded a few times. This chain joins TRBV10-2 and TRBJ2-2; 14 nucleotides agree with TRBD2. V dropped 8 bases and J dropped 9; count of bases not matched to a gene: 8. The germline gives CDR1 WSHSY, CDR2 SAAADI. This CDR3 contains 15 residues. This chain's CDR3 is CASSRTSGGPRELFF. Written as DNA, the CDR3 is TGCGCCAGCTCCCGGACTAGCGGGGGGCCCCGGGAGCTGTTTTTT.

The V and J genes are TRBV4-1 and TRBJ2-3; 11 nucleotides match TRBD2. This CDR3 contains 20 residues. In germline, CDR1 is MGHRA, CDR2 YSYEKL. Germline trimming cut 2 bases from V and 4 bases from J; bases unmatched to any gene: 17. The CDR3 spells CASSQILSGGADYGSDTQYF. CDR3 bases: TGCGCCAGCAGCCAAATTCTTAGCGGGGGGGCTGATTACGGCTCAGATACGCAGTATTTT.

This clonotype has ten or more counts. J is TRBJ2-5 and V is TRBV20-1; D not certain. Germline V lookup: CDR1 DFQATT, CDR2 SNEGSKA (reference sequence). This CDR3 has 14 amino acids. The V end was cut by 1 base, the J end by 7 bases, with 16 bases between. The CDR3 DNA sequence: TGCAGTGCTAGAGTGCCAGGACCCAAGAGGACCCAGTACTTC. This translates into CSARVPGPKRTQYF.

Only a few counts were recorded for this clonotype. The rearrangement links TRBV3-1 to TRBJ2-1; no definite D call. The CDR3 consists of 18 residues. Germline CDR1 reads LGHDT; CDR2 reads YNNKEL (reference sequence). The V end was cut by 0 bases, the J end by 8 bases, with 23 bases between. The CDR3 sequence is CASSQDTRVRKGWDEQFF. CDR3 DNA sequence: TGTGCCAGCAGCCAAGACACAAGGGTGAGAAAAGGGTGGGATGAGCAGTTCTTC.

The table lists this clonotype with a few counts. This CDR3 is CASIPTGGNQETQYF. The CDR3 coding sequence is TGTGCCAGCATCCCCACGGGGGGCAACCAAGAGACCCAGTACTTC. This chain connects TRBV7-9 to TRBJ2-5, with D perhaps TRBD2 (7 bases). Per the germline V gene, CDR1 is SEHNR and CDR2 is FQNEAQ (reference sequence). The CDR3 runs 15 residues. The V end was cut by 7 bases, the J end by 0 bases, with 15 bases between.

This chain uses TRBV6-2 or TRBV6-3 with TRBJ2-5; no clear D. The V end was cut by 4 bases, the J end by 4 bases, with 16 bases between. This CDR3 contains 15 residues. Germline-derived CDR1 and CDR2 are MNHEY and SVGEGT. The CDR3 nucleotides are TGTGCCAGCAGTTTGAGGCAGCGCGCTCCAGAGACCCAGTACTTC. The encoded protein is CASSLRQRAPETQYF.

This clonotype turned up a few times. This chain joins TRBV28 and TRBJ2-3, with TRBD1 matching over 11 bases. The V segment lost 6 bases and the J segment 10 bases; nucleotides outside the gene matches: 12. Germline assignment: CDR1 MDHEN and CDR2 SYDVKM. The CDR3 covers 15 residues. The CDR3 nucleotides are TGTGCCAGCAGCTCGGGGACAGGGGGAGGATGGTCGCAGTATTTT. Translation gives CASSSGTGGGWSQYF.

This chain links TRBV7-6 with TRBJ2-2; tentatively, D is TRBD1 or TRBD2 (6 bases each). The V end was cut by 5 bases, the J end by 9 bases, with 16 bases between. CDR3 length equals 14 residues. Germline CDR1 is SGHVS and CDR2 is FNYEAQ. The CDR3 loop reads CASSPDSGAWELFF. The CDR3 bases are TGTGCCAGCAGCCCCGACTCGGGGGCCTGGGAGCTGTTTTTT.

The CDR3 bases are TGCAGCGTTGAAGATCTGCTAGCGGGGGGCCCCACAGATACGCAGTATTTT. Translating gives CSVEDLLAGGPTDTQYF. This chain connects TRBV29-1 to TRBJ2-3; 11 bases agree with TRBD2. The germline V gene encodes CDR1 SQVTM and CDR2 ANQGSEA. This CDR3 has 17 residues. V shed 0 bases and J 2 bases; nucleotides not matched to a gene: 7.

This CDR3 reads CSVFLTDYNEQFF. The DNA for the CDR3 is TGCAGCGTTTTTCTGACGGATTACAATGAGCAGTTCTTC. This chain links TRBV29-1 with TRBJ2-1; no clear D gene. The V end lost 5 bases, the J end lost 4 bases, and 12 bases lay between the germline ends. Per germline, CDR1 SQVTM and CDR2 ANQGSEA. The CDR3 totals 13 residues.

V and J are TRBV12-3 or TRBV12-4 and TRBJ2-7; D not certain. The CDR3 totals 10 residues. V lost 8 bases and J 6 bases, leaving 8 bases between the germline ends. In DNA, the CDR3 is TGTGCCAGCGGGGATGTCGAGCAGTACTTC. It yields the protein CASGDVEQYF.

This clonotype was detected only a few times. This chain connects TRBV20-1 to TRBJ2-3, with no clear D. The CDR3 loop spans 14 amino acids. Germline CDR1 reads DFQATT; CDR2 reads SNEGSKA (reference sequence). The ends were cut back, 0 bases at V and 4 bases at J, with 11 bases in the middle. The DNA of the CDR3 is TGCAGTGCTAGAGATCGGGCCTTGGCAGATACGCAGTATTTT. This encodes CSARDRALADTQYF.

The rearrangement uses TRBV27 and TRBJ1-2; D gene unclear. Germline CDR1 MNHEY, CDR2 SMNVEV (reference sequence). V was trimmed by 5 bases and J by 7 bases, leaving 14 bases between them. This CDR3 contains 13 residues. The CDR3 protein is CASSPWASAGYTF. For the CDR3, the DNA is TGTGCCAGCAGTCCCTGGGCCTCGGCTGGCTACACCTTC.

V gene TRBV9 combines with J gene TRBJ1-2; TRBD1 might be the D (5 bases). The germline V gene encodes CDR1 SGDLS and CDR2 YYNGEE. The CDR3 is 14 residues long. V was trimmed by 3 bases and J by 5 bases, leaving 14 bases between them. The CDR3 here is CASSAGGDAYGYTF. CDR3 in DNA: TGTGCCAGCAGCGCCGGGGGGGATGCTTATGGCTACACCTTC.